This T cell receptor beta chain was recovered during a study of blood T cell repertoires in COVID-19 (dated by TCRdb to 2020 to 2022). In the study overall: The collaborator samples originated in the United States, Italy and Spain and spanned the acute and convalescent phases of COVID-19. Subjects who had been exposed to COVID-19, were actively infected with it, or had recovered from it provided the deeply sampled blood TCRbeta repertoires that made up the dataset. HLA class I and class II types, where available, came from metadata supplied by the sample provider rather than from assay-based typing. The prospective study material was composed of cDNA or gDNA derived from T cells, B-cell-depleted T cells, or PBMCs. The sample metadata nearly always contained a de-identified subject ID, COVID-19 status, age in years and sex. The repertoires were made available in a free public database intended to serve as a resource for research on the immune response to SARS-CoV-2. The samples were drawn from the first 160 participants of the ongoing ImmuneRACE study and from some 1,300 subjects provided by 6 global collaborators. General findings and caveats noted by the study authors: How much clinical and demographic metadata was included differed by source and by participant, and the metadata was provided uncurated.

TCRbeta CDR3 regions were amplified from genomic DNA using the immunoSEQ Assay, a bias-controlled multiplex PCR. Turning to the authors' computational methods: The number of nucleated cells in each sample was estimated by amplification of reference gene primers within the assay. To quantify the absolute abundance of each unique TCRbeta CDR3 rearrangement, sequence reads were collapsed and filtered. For each sample, productive Simpson clonality was calculated as the square root of Simpson's diversity index over productive rearrangements. TCRdb retrieved this table from immuneACCESS and kept in-frame rearrangements only. Not all clones are present; in checked studies, unresolved V genes account for under half, and no reason is known for the remainder. V, J and clone size are taken as reported in that table, and D and trimming were inferred from the DNA itself. This sample holds 49,000 or so clones; 83% were observed only once. The top ten hold 7.4% of the sample.

The sample holds one count of this clone. Its antigen is unknown. Qualities for individual bases were not recorded, and no much larger clone is one base off. The collaborating institutions used their own protocols to collect whole blood in K2EDTA tubes. For TCRbeta analysis, collaborators shipped samples in one of three forms: frozen whole blood, isolated PBMCs, or DNA extracted from either of those sample types. The sequence derives from a man between 60 and 75 years old with active COVID-19. Sequences were obtained from peripheral blood.

The CDR3 has the sequence CASSLRDREKGSPLHF. The base sequence is TGTGCCAGCAGCCTAAGGGACAGGGAGAAAGGTTCACCCCTCCACTTT. The chain is assembled from TRBV5-4 and TRBJ1-6; TRBD1 matches 9 bases in the middle. V is pruned by 4 bases and J by 9 bases, leaving 11 bases of the junction without a gene match. The germline V gene (reference sequence) sets CDR1 to SGHNT and CDR2 to YYREEE. From its cysteine to its phenylalanine, the CDR3 spans 16 amino acids. Just CDR3 DNA is preserved here, 48 bases in frame from base 1.